These 32 T cell receptor beta chains originate from one sample sequenced in a study of blood T cell repertoires in COVID-19. TCRdb's table, derived via immunoSEQ multiplex PCR, lists solely in-frame clones and lacks some. The data contain some 140,000 clones, roughly four fifths of them seen just once; the ten biggest clones take up 2% to 2.5%. Sequenced: PBMCs or T cells enriched from blood (not recorded which). The source is a man aged 35-49 years with acute COVID-19.

This rearrangement joins TRBV19 to TRBJ2-2; 8 positions match TRBD1. The trim removed 6 bases at V and 5 bases at J, leaving 5 bases unmatched. This CDR3 contains 14 residues. The germline CDR1 and CDR2 sequences are LNHDA and SQIVND (reference sequence). CDR3 amino acids: CASSDRGGTGELFF. CDR3 bases: TGTGCCAGTAGCGACAGGGGTGGAACCGGGGAGCTGTTTTTT. The full variable domain, its missing parts supplied by reference TRBV19 and TRBJ2-2, is DGGITQSPKYLFRKEGQNVTLSCEQNLNHDAMYWYRQDPGQGLRLIYYSQIVNDFQKGDIAEGYSVSREKKESFPLTVTSAQKNPTAFYLCASSDRGGTGELFFGEGSRLTVL.

The count of this clone is one. The chain has TRBV29-1 and TRBJ1-1, with D uncertain. V lost 6 bases, J lost 10 bases, and 12 bases lay in between. The CDR3 extends over 10 amino acids. Germline V gene data show CDR1 as SQVTM and CDR2 as ANQGSEA. CDR3 residues: CSVREARAFF. As DNA, the CDR3 is TGCAGCGTGAGGGAGGCAAGAGCTTTCTTT.

The rearrangement links TRBV12-3 or TRBV12-4 to TRBJ1-6; 8 bases are shared with TRBD1. J gave up 16 bases and V 4 bases, and 6 bases lay outside the gene matches. The CDR3 extends over 12 amino acids. CDR3 nucleotide sequence: TGTGCCAGCAGTTCTGACAGGGGCGTGCTCCACTTT. This gives the protein CASSSDRGVLHF.

The chain couples TRBV15 to TRBJ2-3; tentatively, D is TRBD2 (7 bases). Germline V gives CDR1 LNHNV, CDR2 YYDKDF (reference sequence). V was shortened by 6 bases and J by 2 bases, with 15 bases between the two germline ends. This CDR3 is 15 amino acids long. The CDR3 here is CATRRRGANTDTQYF. For the CDR3, the DNA is TGTGCCACCAGGCGACGGGGGGCAAACACAGATACGCAGTATTTT.

The chain uses TRBV9 and TRBJ1-3, with D maybe TRBD1 (6 bases). This CDR3 spans 16 amino acids. Trimming stripped 0 bases from V and 0 bases from J, with 10 bases between. CDR1 is SGDLS and CDR2 is YYNGEE in the germline V gene. The CDR3 loop is CASSVDRRGSGNTIYF. CDR3 nucleotides: TGTGCCAGCAGCGTAGACCGCAGGGGCTCTGGAAACACCATATATTTT. Full variable domain (remainder filled in from reference TRBV9 and TRBJ1-3): DSGVTQTPKHLITATGQRVTLRCSPRSGDLSVYWYQQSLDQGLQFLIQYYNGEERAKGNILERFSAQQFPDLHSELNLSSLELGDSALYFCASSVDRRGSGNTIYFGEGSWLTVV.

J is TRBJ2-7 and V is TRBV29-1; TRBD1 agrees at 9 bases. Germline loops: CDR1 SQVTM, CDR2 ANQGSEA. The CDR3 covers 14 residues. V trimming: 7 bases; J trimming: 6 bases; junction bases outside the gene matches: 13. The CDR3 DNA follows: TGCAGCGCCCAGAAGGGACAGGGAAGTAGCGAGCAGTACTTC. Translated, it gives CSAQKGQGSSEQYF.

V is TRBV7-9 and J is TRBJ2-3; TRBD2 matches 11 bases. The CDR3 is 19 amino acids. Germline V gene data show CDR1 as SEHNR and CDR2 as FQNEAQ (reference sequence). J was trimmed by 0 bases and V by 0 bases; bases with no gene match: 8. The CDR3: CASSLAASGGTLSTDTQYF. The CDR3 DNA reads TGTGCCAGCAGCTTAGCGGCTAGCGGGGGGACTCTTAGCACAGATACGCAGTATTTT.

The table lists this clone with a few counts. The rearrangement uses TRBV5-8 and TRBJ1-2, with 10 nucleotides matching TRBD1. The CDR3 loop spans 14 amino acids. Germline V CDR1 and CDR2: SGHTS, YDEGEE. The ends lost 3 bases at V and 6 bases at J; junction bases unmatched: 5. CDR3 region: CASSWTGGENGYTF. CDR3 in DNA: TGTGCCAGCAGCTGGACAGGGGGGGAGAATGGCTACACCTTC.

The sample holds one count of this clone. V gene TRBV5-1 combines with J gene TRBJ2-7; 9 nucleotides match TRBD2. CDR1 is SGHRS and CDR2 is YFSETQ in the germline V gene. This CDR3 is built from 15 residues. With 5 bases clipped from V and 0 bases from J, the junction kept 6 bases outside the gene matches. Here the CDR3 DNA reads TGCGCCAGCAGTGGGCTAGCGGGGCTCTCCTACGAGCAGTACTTC. Encoded protein: CASSGLAGLSYEQYF. Based on the CDR3 plus reference TRBV5-1 and TRBJ2-7, the full variable domain is KAGVTQTPRYLIKTRGQQVTLSCSPISGHRSVSWYQQTPGQGLQFLFEYFSETQRNKGNFPGRFSGRQFSNSRSEMNVSTLELGDSALYLCASSGLAGLSYEQYFGPGTRLTVT.

The genes are TRBV6-4 and TRBJ2-1; D may be TRBD2 (5 bases). CDR3 length: 13 amino acids. Trimming took 3 bases from V and 7 from J, leaving 10 bases between them. Germline V CDR1 and CDR2: MRHNA, SNTAGT. CDR3 nucleotide sequence: TGTGCCAGCAGTGATGACGGGATTAATGAGCAGTTCTTC. Translation gives CASSDDGINEQFF.

The V call is TRBV21-1, the J call TRBJ2-7; whether TRBD1, the table's D call, matches the DNA was not checked. TRBV21-1 is flagged as a pseudogene. This CDR3 has 18 residues. CDR3: CASSKARIRTVDSYEQYF. The CDR3 nucleotides read TGTGCCAGCAGCAAAGCGCGCATCAGGACGGTCGACAGCTACGAGCAGTACTTC.

V is TRBV27 and J is TRBJ2-1; D is ambiguous. The CDR3 sequence is 11 residues long. Trimming took 8 bases from V and 9 from J, leaving 11 bases between them. The germline V gene encodes CDR1 MNHEY and CDR2 SMNVEV (reference sequence). In nucleotides, the CDR3 is TGTGCCAGCGGTCCCCTAAGTGAGCAGTTCTTC. Translating it yields CASGPLSEQFF.

The CDR3 spells CASSVGGARTGPYNEQFF. The CDR3 DNA reads as TGTGCCAGCAGCGTCGGGGGAGCGAGGACAGGGCCCTACAATGAGCAGTTCTTC. This sequence joins TRBV5-6 and TRBJ2-1; 8 positions match TRBD1. Germline V gene lookup returns CDR1 SGHDT and CDR2 YYEEEE. V trimming: 4 bases; J trimming: 2 bases; junction bases outside the gene matches: 14. The CDR3 covers 18 residues.

The chain links TRBV19 to TRBJ2-7; D might be TRBD1 (6 bases). V shed 8 bases and J shed 2 bases, with 10 bases lying between them. The CDR3 is 12 amino acids. From germline, CDR1 is LNHDA and CDR2 SQIVND (reference sequence). CDR3 amino acids: CASSGDPYEQYF. The CDR3 DNA sequence: TGTGCCAGTTCAGGGGACCCCTACGAGCAGTACTTC.

The J gene is TRBJ2-5, the V gene TRBV5-1; TRBD2 matches at 7 bases. V shed 0 bases and J 1 base; nucleotides not matched to a gene: 3. The germline gives CDR1 SGHRS, CDR2 YFSETQ. The length of the CDR3 is 15 residues. In DNA form, the CDR3 reads TGCGCCAGCAGCTTGGTTGCTAGCGGCCAAGAGACCCAGTACTTC. This codes for CASSLVASGQETQYF.

This rearrangement joins TRBV27 to TRBJ2-2, with 8 bases aligning to TRBD2. With V trimmed by 3 bases and J by 9 bases, 9 bases remained unmatched. Germline lookup yields CDR1 MNHEY and CDR2 SMNVEV (reference sequence). The CDR3 is made up of 15 amino acids. CDR3 loop: CASSLWASGHRELFF. CDR3 nucleotides: TGTGCCAGCAGTTTGTGGGCTAGCGGGCACCGGGAGCTGTTTTTT.

The V call is TRBV18, the J call TRBJ2-7; 10 bases line up with TRBD2. The V gene's germline CDR1 is KGHSH and CDR2 LQKENI. Trimming removed 3 bases from V and 2 bases from J; junction bases left unmatched: 4. The CDR3 is 15 residues long. CDR3 in DNA: TGTGCCAGCTCACCTCCAGGGACTAGCGCCTACGAGCAGTACTTC. Translated: CASSPPGTSAYEQYF.

The rearrangement joins TRBV5-1 to TRBJ2-7, with 9 bases matching TRBD1. This CDR3 region has 14 residues. V gave up 0 bases and J gave up 7 bases; unmatched junction bases: 5. The V gene's germline CDR1 is SGHRS and CDR2 YFSETQ. The CDR3 spells CASSLGQGVREQYF. DNA of the CDR3: TGCGCCAGCAGCTTGGGACAGGGGGTGCGGGAGCAGTACTTC.

This clone appeared once. CDR3 DNA: TGTGCCAGCAGTTCGCTCCAGGGGCCCCAGCATTTT. This sequence encodes CASSSLQGPQHF. The chain combines TRBV6-5 with TRBJ1-5, with D possibly TRBD1 on 5 matching bases. Per the germline V gene, CDR1 is MNHEY and CDR2 is SVGAGI. The CDR3 contains 12 residues. V was shortened by 4 bases and J by 9 bases, with 10 bases between the two germline ends.

The chain links TRBV10-2 to TRBJ1-1; a possible D gene is TRBD1 (6 bases). The germline gives CDR1 WSHSY, CDR2 SAAADI. This CDR3 is 16 amino acids long. Trimming left V 8 bases short and J 4 bases short, with 23 bases between. CDR3 DNA: TGCGCCAGCTCTGGGGGGGGACAAAGCGGGAGCACTGAAGCTTTCTTT. Its translation is CASSGGGQSGSTEAFF.

The CDR3 bases are TGTGCCAGCAAGAAGATCAGTAGCAATCAGCCCCAGCATTTT. Its translation is CASKKISSNQPQHF. The J gene is TRBJ1-5, the V gene TRBV6-4; the D is unclear. The CDR3 spans 14 residues. V was pared by 7 bases and J by 0 bases, with 10 bases between. Germline V gene data show CDR1 as MRHNA and CDR2 as SNTAGT.

V is TRBV7-9 and J is TRBJ1-1, with D unresolved. This CDR3 has 13 residues. Looked up from germline, CDR1 is SEHNR and CDR2 is FQNEAQ (reference sequence). V dropped 7 bases and J dropped 4 bases, with 13 bases sitting between them. The CDR3 bases are TGTGCCAGCACCACTACGGAGGGCACTGAAGCTTTCTTT. It yields the protein CASTTTEGTEAFF.

This clone was seen only a few times. V is TRBV10-3 and J is TRBJ1-1; the D is unclear. The CDR3 length is 14 residues. Trimming removed 10 bases at V and 1 base at J, with 16 bases between. Looked up from germline, CDR1 is ENHRY and CDR2 is SYGVKD. This chain's CDR3 is CATKGRETNTEAFF. CDR3 sequence (DNA): TGTGCCACCAAGGGTCGGGAGACGAACACTGAAGCTTTCTTT.

V usage is TRBV7-9 and J usage is TRBJ2-3; D might be TRBD2 (5 bases). Deletions cut 5 bases from V and 3 bases from J, with 15 bases between. This CDR3 has 15 amino acids. Germline V gene data show CDR1 as SEHNR and CDR2 as FQNEAQ (reference sequence). The CDR3 loop is CASSRRIGETDTQYF. CDR3 DNA sequence: TGTGCCAGCAGCCGCCGAATCGGGGAGACAGATACGCAGTATTTT.

CDR3 bases: TGTGCCTGGAGTCCAGGTCCGGGGTCTGAAGCTTTCTTT. Protein product: CAWSPGPGSEAFF. The chain has TRBV30 and TRBJ1-1; D unresolved. The germline V gene has CDR1 GTSNPN and CDR2 SVGIG (reference sequence). V was shortened by 2 bases and J by 6 bases, with 13 bases between the two germline ends. The CDR3 loop spans 13 amino acids.

The chain couples TRBV5-1 to TRBJ2-7; D is possibly TRBD2 (6 bases). The V gene's germline CDR1 is SGHRS and CDR2 YFSETQ. CDR3 size: 13 residues. Trimming took off 9 bases at V and 2 bases at J, with 15 bases between the two ends. CDR3 sequence: CATPGLLTYEQYF. Here the CDR3 DNA reads TGCGCCACCCCGGGACTCCTCACCTACGAGCAGTACTTC.

The genes are TRBV7-9 and TRBJ2-3; perhaps TRBD2 as D (6 bases). The CDR3 extends over 16 amino acids. The V end was cut by 5 bases, the J end by 4 bases, with 19 bases between. In germline, CDR1 is SEHNR, CDR2 FQNEAQ (reference sequence). The CDR3 DNA sequence: TGTGCCAGCAGCCCTCCGGGACTTATGGGCTCAGATACGCAGTATTTT. Translating it yields CASSPPGLMGSDTQYF.

This chain connects TRBV5-1 to TRBJ2-7; 9 nucleotides align to TRBD1. In germline, CDR1 is SGHRS, CDR2 YFSETQ. The V gene end was trimmed by 0 bases and the J gene end by 5 bases; junction bases not matched to a gene: 3. The CDR3 loop spans 14 amino acids. Written as DNA, the CDR3 is TGCGCCAGCAGCTTGGACGGACAGGGGAACGAGCAGTACTTC. Residues: CASSLDGQGNEQYF.

The chain combines TRBV12-5 with TRBJ2-3; 12 nucleotides agree with TRBD2. This CDR3 region has 16 residues. Germline CDR1 LGHNT, CDR2 FRNRAP. J lost 5 bases, V lost 0 bases, and 3 bases had no gene match. The CDR3: CASGLVGLAGIDTQYF. Here the CDR3 DNA reads TGTGCTAGTGGTTTGGTTGGACTAGCGGGGATAGATACGCAGTATTTT.

The V gene is TRBV3-1 (or the pseudogene TRBV3-2), the J gene TRBJ1-1; D remains unclear. Germline assignment: CDR1 LGHDT and CDR2 YNNKEL (reference sequence). V lost 1 base, J lost 6 bases, and 9 bases lay in between. The CDR3 covers 13 residues. The CDR3 sequence: CASSQGAASEAFF. The DNA for the CDR3 is TGTGCCAGCAGCCAAGGGGCAGCTTCTGAAGCTTTCTTT.

J is TRBJ2-5 and V is TRBV2; no definite D call. V dropped 2 bases and J dropped 7 bases, with 11 bases sitting between them. CDR1 is SNHLY, CDR2 FYNNEI, per germline. This CDR3 is built from 13 residues. The CDR3 loop is CASSESYTGTQYF. The CDR3 DNA is TGTGCCAGCAGTGAATCCTATACGGGGACCCAGTACTTC.

This clone was seen a single time. The CDR3 spells CASSQYRQGEKLFF. For the CDR3, the DNA is TGTGCCAGCAGCCAATATCGGCAGGGGGAAAAACTGTTTTTT. This chain links TRBV3-1 (or the pseudogene TRBV3-2) with TRBJ1-4; perhaps TRBD1 as D (6 bases). There are 14 residues in the CDR3. Germline values: CDR1 LGHDT, CDR2 YNNKEL (reference sequence). V was clipped by 2 bases and J by 8 bases, with 12 bases between them.